This TCR beta chain was identified in a study of shared clonotypes between healthy human individuals. V was clipped by 4 bases and J by 1 base, with 12 bases between them. CDR1 is SGHNT and CDR2 is YYREEE in the germline V gene (reference sequence). This CDR3 is 14 amino acids long. Each donor was a Caucasian adult residing in Nashville, Tennessee. Every subset had its genomic DNA shared out evenly among several immunoSEQ plates. Some clones are missing from TCRdb's copy, which holds only in-frame ones; the method was immunoSEQ multiplex PCR. The sample lists roughly 1,100,000 clones, approximately 72% seen once, with 1.4% in the top ten.

Sequencing was performed on memory CD4+ T cells sorted from blood. Subset reported: CD45RA-negative fraction. The receptor comes from a man aged 18 to 29 in good health. The chain joins TRBV5-4 to TRBJ2-7, with D maybe TRBD2 (5 bases). CDR3 DNA sequence: TGTGCCAGCAGCCCGGACTTGACATCCTACGAGCAGTACTTC. This sequence encodes CASSPDLTSYEQYF.